Here is one TCR beta chain with its context. CDR3 length: 14 amino acids. Trimming took 9 bases from V and 5 from J; bases not matched to a gene: 11. Germline values: CDR1 LNHDA, CDR2 SQIVND (reference sequence). This specimen comes from a study of PD-1 blockade in mismatch repair-deficient tumors. The data were produced by immunoSEQ multiplex PCR, yet TCRdb's version contains in-frame clones alone and is incomplete. The data hold around 17,000 clones, with approximately 84% observed a single time. The TCR originated in an adult with mismatch repair-deficient cancer. This chain joins TRBV19 and TRBJ1-2; 8 bases agree with TRBD1. The sequenced sample was PBMCs, obtained less than 25 weeks after starting pembrolizumab. The CDR3 sequence is CASRQGNMEYGYTF. CDR3 DNA sequence: TGTGCCAGCAGACAGGGGAATATGGAGTATGGCTACACCTTC.